Below, 26 T cell receptor beta chains from the same sample are listed, as sequenced in a study of human T cells and chemical hapten exposure. From the RACE reads, TCRdb called clonotypes with MiXCR, one entry per CDR3 protein. The table lists 35,000 to 45,000 distinct CDR3 sequences, approximately 9.6% of them singletons. Time point of the sample: patch test 2, 6 weeks after DPC sensitization. Regarding treatment: therapeutic diphenylcyclopropenone sensitization with weekly scalp DPC. The study extracted total RNA from unfractionated whole blood. Source: whole blood, taken in connection with sensitization to the hapten diphenylcyclopropenone (DPC). These receptors originate from a woman aged 25 to 39 with alopecia areata. Some clones in this sample may be carry-over from other donors' samples.

This clonotype was recorded a few times. This chain connects TRBV12-3 or TRBV12-4 to TRBJ1-2; a weak D match, TRBD1 (6 bases). The CDR3 contains 13 residues. V shed 7 bases and J shed 1 base, with 10 bases lying between them. Here the CDR3 reads CASKDRINYGYTF. CDR3 sequence (DNA): TGTGCCAGCAAGGACAGAATTAACTATGGCTACACCTTC.

The CDR3 region is CASSKRQGYNEQFF. CDR3 nucleotide sequence: TGTGCCAGCAGCAAAAGACAGGGATACAATGAGCAGTTCTTC. This chain joins TRBV7-9 and TRBJ2-1; TRBD1 matches at 7 bases. The V gene's germline CDR1 is SEHNR and CDR2 FQNEAQ (reference sequence). The CDR3 is made up of 14 amino acids. The J segment lost 4 bases and the V segment lost 5 bases, leaving 5 bases of the junction unmatched. Looking up the rest from reference TRBV7-9 and TRBJ2-1 gives the full variable domain: DTGVSQNPRHKITKRGQNVTFRCDPISEHNRLYWYRQTLGQGPEFLTYFQNEAQLEKSRLLSDRFSAERPKGSFSTLEIQRTEQGDSAMYLCASSKRQGYNEQFFGPGTRLTVL.

V usage is TRBV20-1 and J usage is TRBJ2-7; either TRBD1 or TRBD2 may supply D (5 bases each). CDR3 size: 14 residues. Per germline, CDR1 DFQATT and CDR2 SNEGSKA (reference sequence). Trimming removed 6 bases at V and 4 bases at J, with 19 bases between. The DNA of the CDR3 is TGCAGTGCCGATAACCTCGGGACGGTATACGAGCAGTACTTC. Translation gives CSADNLGTVYEQYF.

This chain joins TRBV9 and TRBJ1-1, with TRBD1 matching 8 bases. This CDR3 region has 14 residues. Germline V gives CDR1 SGDLS, CDR2 YYNGEE. After removal of 4 bases from V and 4 bases from J, the junction contained 6 bases not matched to a gene. CDR3 in amino acids: CASSPYDRGTEAFF. CDR3 nucleotides: TGTGCCAGCAGCCCGTATGACAGGGGCACTGAAGCTTTCTTT.

The chain links TRBV6-5 to TRBJ2-2; 8 bases are shared with TRBD1. V lost 10 bases, J lost 4 bases, and 5 bases stayed unmatched. CDR1 and CDR2 (germline): MNHEY, SVGAGI. The CDR3 runs 13 residues. For the CDR3, the DNA is TGTGCCATTCAGGGGGCGGTCACCGGGGAGCTGTTTTTT. It codes for CAIQGAVTGELFF.

This clonotype has ten or more counts. J is TRBJ2-3 and V is TRBV29-1; 7 nucleotides line up with TRBD2. This CDR3 is built from 14 residues. From germline, CDR1 is SQVTM and CDR2 ANQGSEA. V gave up 4 bases and J gave up 2 bases; unmatched junction bases: 6. The CDR3 coding sequence is TGCAGCGTTGTCAAGACTAGCTCCACAGATACGCAGTATTTT. Residues: CSVVKTSSTDTQYF.

This clonotype was seen a few times. V and J are TRBV25-1 and TRBJ2-5; D may be TRBD2 (6 bases). V was trimmed by 6 bases and J by 5 bases, leaving 22 bases between them. This CDR3 contains 16 residues. Germline-derived CDR1 and CDR2 are MGHDK and SYGVNS. The chain's CDR3 is CASSGSPGLGRETQYF. CDR3 nucleotides: TGTGCCAGCAGCGGATCTCCGGGACTTGGCAGGGAGACCCAGTACTTC.

This clonotype showed up just a few times. The CDR3 loop reads CASSPGTSGTDTQYF. CDR3 sequence (DNA): TGTGCCAGCAGTCCAGGGACTAGCGGCACAGATACGCAGTATTTT. The chain combines TRBV12-3 or TRBV12-4 with TRBJ2-3; 10 bases align to TRBD2. This CDR3 region has 15 residues. The V gene end was trimmed by 5 bases and the J gene end by 1 base; junction bases not matched to a gene: 3.

This clonotype was detected a few times. This rearrangement joins TRBV6-5 to TRBJ2-7; maybe TRBD1 (7 bases). CDR1 and CDR2 (germline): MNHEY, SVGAGI. The CDR3 extends over 16 amino acids. The V and J ends lost 2 bases and 3 bases respectively, with 17 bases between them. CDR3 sequence: CASSYPRGDGLYEQYF. CDR3 DNA: TGTGCCAGCAGTTACCCCAGGGGGGACGGGCTCTACGAGCAGTACTTC.

The chain combines TRBV7-2 with TRBJ2-3; D possibly corresponds to TRBD2 (5 bases). Germline values: CDR1 SGHTA, CDR2 FQGNSA. Trimming took 6 bases from V and 4 from J, leaving 14 bases between them. The length of the CDR3 is 14 residues. The CDR3 spells CASRETPEADTQYF. For the CDR3, the DNA is TGTGCCAGCAGAGAGACTCCGGAGGCAGATACGCAGTATTTT.

The table lists this clonotype with a few counts. This chain joins TRBV4-1 and TRBJ2-1; 9 bases align to TRBD2. Germline V gene sequence: CDR1 MGHRA, CDR2 YSYEKL. V dropped 3 bases and J dropped 3; count of bases not matched to a gene: 9. The CDR3 is 17 amino acids. CDR3 in amino acids: CASSHPSGTSSYNEQFF. The CDR3 coding sequence is TGCGCCAGCAGCCACCCGTCCGGGACTAGCAGCTACAATGAGCAGTTCTTC.

The genes are TRBV12-3 or TRBV12-4 and TRBJ1-6, with D unresolved. V lost 3 bases and J lost 7, with 10 bases in between. CDR3 length: 14 amino acids. The CDR3 DNA sequence: TGTGCCAGCAGTTTCCGACTGCTCAATTCACCCCTCCACTTT. It is translated as CASSFRLLNSPLHF.

Only a few counts were recorded for this clonotype. The genes are TRBV6-2 or TRBV6-3 and TRBJ2-7; D possibly corresponds to TRBD2 (5 bases). The CDR3 runs 15 residues. The germline CDR1 and CDR2 sequences are MNHEY and SVGEGT. Between the trimmed V and J ends, which lost 2 bases and 5 bases, there was a span of 16 bases. The CDR3 reads CASSYHGSPEDEQYF. CDR3 DNA sequence: TGTGCCAGCAGTTACCACGGCTCCCCGGAGGACGAGCAGTACTTC.

This clonotype was observed a few times. Germline is not matched at one junction end, which may reflect a read error. V gene TRBV9 combines with J gene TRBJ1-4; TRBD1 might be the D (5 bases). CDR1 and CDR2 from the germline V gene are SGDLS and YYNGEE. CDR3 length equals 17 residues. The CDR3 DNA follows: TGTGCCAGCAGCGCCTTCGACACATCAGGGACCGATGAAGAACTGTTTTTT. This gives the protein CASSAFDTSGTDEELFF.

This clonotype showed up just a few times. V and J are TRBV5-1 and TRBJ1-6; D perhaps matches TRBD1 (6 bases). The CDR3 sequence is 14 residues long. The V gene's germline CDR1 is SGHRS and CDR2 YFSETQ. Trimming removed 5 bases at V and 10 bases at J, with 16 bases between. Here the CDR3 DNA reads TGCGCCAGCAGGGCTCAGGGGACGGGGTCACCCCTCCACTTT. Translating it yields CASRAQGTGSPLHF.

This clonotype has just a few counts. The gene calls are TRBV4-1 and TRBJ2-1; D remains ambiguous. V was clipped by 1 base and J by 3 bases, with 7 bases between them. The CDR3 is made up of 14 amino acids. Per germline, CDR1 MGHRA and CDR2 YSYEKL. For the CDR3, the DNA is TGCGCCAGCAGCCAAGGTGAGGACTACAATGAGCAGTTCTTC. Amino acids: CASSQGEDYNEQFF.

This clonotype was seen just once. The chain carries TRBV12-3 or TRBV12-4 and TRBJ2-7; D is unclear. The CDR3 loop spans 13 amino acids. Trimming took 5 bases from V and 3 from J, leaving 11 bases between them. CDR3 in DNA: TGTGCCAGCAGTCTAAGGCTTAGCTACGAGCAGTACTTC. This gives the protein CASSLRLSYEQYF.

This sequence joins TRBV30 and TRBJ2-2; D remains unclear. Germline V gene lookup returns CDR1 GTSNPN and CDR2 SVGIG (reference sequence). V lost 6 bases to trimming and J lost 5 bases, with 4 bases between them. The CDR3 is made up of 10 amino acids. CDR3 DNA: TGTGCCTGTTTAACCGGGGAGCTGTTTTTT. It translates to CACLTGELFF.

In its sample, this clonotype was seen a few times. The rearrangement uses TRBV2 and TRBJ2-7; D uncertain. The CDR3 consists of 11 residues. The germline V and J ends were trimmed by 9 bases and 2 bases, with 8 bases remaining between them. Germline lookup yields CDR1 SNHLY and CDR2 FYNNEI. The CDR3 spells CASMVAYEQYF. CDR3 in DNA: TGTGCCAGTATGGTAGCCTACGAGCAGTACTTC.

The sample holds a few counts of this clonotype. The genes are TRBV9 and TRBJ2-2; 7 bases fit TRBD2. The CDR3 consists of 17 residues. CDR1 and CDR2 from the germline V gene are SGDLS and YYNGEE. The ends lost 4 bases at V and 0 bases at J; junction bases unmatched: 9. The chain's CDR3 is CASSRGGEVTNTGELFF. The CDR3 DNA reads as TGTGCCAGCAGCCGGGGAGGGGAGGTTACGAACACCGGGGAGCTGTTTTTT.

The chain uses TRBV4-3 and TRBJ2-1; possible D gene TRBD2, 6 bases. V lost 4 bases to trimming and J lost 9 bases, with 19 bases between them. Germline assignment: CDR1 LGHNA and CDR2 YSLEER. The CDR3 contains 15 residues. DNA for the CDR3: TGCGCCAGCAGCCGCACGGGCGGGGTCCGTGGTGAGCAGTTCTTC. Its protein is CASSRTGGVRGEQFF.

This clonotype was seen a handful of times. The V and J genes are TRBV27 and TRBJ2-2; D is unresolved. V lost 7 bases to trimming and J lost 4 bases, with 13 bases between them. Looked up from germline, CDR1 is MNHEY and CDR2 is SMNVEV (reference sequence). The CDR3 extends over 14 amino acids. The DNA of the CDR3 is TGTGCCAGCACTCAACCCCCTGGCACCGGGGAGCTGTTTTTT. Translation gives CASTQPPGTGELFF.

This clonotype was found many times. In DNA, the CDR3 is TGTGCCAGCAGCCCCCACAGGGGATCATCCTACAATGAGCAGTTCTTC. Amino acid sequence: CASSPHRGSSYNEQFF. V is TRBV5-6 and J is TRBJ2-1, with 7 bases fitting TRBD1. The V and J ends lost 4 bases and 1 base, in that order; junction bases with no gene match: 8. Germline CDR1 and CDR2: SGHDT and YYEEEE. The CDR3 runs 16 residues.

In its sample, this clonotype was seen a few times. V is TRBV18 and J is TRBJ1-1; 7 bases line up with TRBD1. Trimming removed 3 bases from V and 0 bases from J; junction bases left unmatched: 4. Per the germline V gene, CDR1 is KGHSH and CDR2 is LQKENI. The CDR3 length is 15 residues. The CDR3 coding sequence is TGTGCCAGCTCACCGTCAGGGGGATTGAACACTGAAGCTTTCTTT. It encodes CASSPSGGLNTEAFF.

A word on this clonotype: An end of the junction does not agree with germline; a read error may underlie this. The chain employs TRBV11-2 and TRBJ1-1; no clear D. CDR3 length: 15 amino acids. Germline-derived CDR1 and CDR2 are SGHAT and FQNNGV. The CDR3 sequence: CASTLRPQRNTEAFF. The CDR3 region has the DNA TGTGCCAGCACCTTAAGGCCCCAGCGGAACACTGAAGCTTTCTTT.

This clonotype has a count of ten or more. This sequence joins TRBV6-2 or TRBV6-3 and TRBJ1-2; 7 bases map to TRBD1. Germline CDR1 is MNHEY and CDR2 is SVGEGT. V gave up 4 bases and J gave up 2 bases; unmatched junction bases: 7. The CDR3 has 15 residues. The CDR3 protein is CASSFRDRLNYGYTF. CDR3 nucleotides: TGTGCCAGCAGTTTCCGGGACAGACTGAACTATGGCTACACCTTC.